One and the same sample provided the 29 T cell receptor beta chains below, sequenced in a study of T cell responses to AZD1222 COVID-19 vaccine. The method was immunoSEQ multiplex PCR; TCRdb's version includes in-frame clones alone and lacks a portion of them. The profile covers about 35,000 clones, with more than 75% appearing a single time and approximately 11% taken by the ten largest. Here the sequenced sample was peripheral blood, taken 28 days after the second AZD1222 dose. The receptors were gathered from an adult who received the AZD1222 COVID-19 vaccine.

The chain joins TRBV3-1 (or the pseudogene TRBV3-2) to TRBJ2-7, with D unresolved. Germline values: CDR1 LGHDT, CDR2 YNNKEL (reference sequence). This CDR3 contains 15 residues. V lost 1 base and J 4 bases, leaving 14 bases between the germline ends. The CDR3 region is CASSQVGKLPYEQYF. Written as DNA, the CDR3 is TGTGCCAGCAGCCAAGTGGGCAAATTACCGTACGAGCAGTACTTC.

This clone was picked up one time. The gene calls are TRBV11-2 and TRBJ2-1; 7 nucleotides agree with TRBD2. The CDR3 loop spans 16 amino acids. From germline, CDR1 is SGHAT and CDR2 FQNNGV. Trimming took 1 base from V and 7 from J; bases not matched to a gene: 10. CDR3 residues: CASSLVGGRTRNEQFF. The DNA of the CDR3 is TGTGCCAGCAGCTTAGTCGGCGGGAGAACTCGGAATGAGCAGTTCTTC.

The CDR3 region has the DNA TGTGCCAGCGGGGAAAGGGGGGCCGGAGGTTCACCCCTCCACTTT. It specifies CASGERGAGGSPLHF. The genes are TRBV2 and TRBJ1-6; weak D call: TRBD1 (6 bases). The CDR3 is made up of 15 amino acids. The V gene lost 8 bases and the J gene lost 9 bases, with 20 bases spanning the gap. From germline, CDR1 is SNHLY and CDR2 FYNNEI.

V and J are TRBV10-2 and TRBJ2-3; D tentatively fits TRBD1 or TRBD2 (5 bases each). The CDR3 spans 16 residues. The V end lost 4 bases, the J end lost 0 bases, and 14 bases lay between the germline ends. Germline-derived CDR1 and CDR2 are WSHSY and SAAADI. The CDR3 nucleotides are TGCGCCAGCAGTGGAGGGGAAAGGCGGAGCACAGATACGCAGTATTTT. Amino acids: CASSGGERRSTDTQYF.

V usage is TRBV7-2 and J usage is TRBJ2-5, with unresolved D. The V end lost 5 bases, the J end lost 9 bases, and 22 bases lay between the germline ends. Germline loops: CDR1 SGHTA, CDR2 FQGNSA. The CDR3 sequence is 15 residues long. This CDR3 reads CASSLQRNPNLPQYF. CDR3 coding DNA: TGTGCCAGCAGCCTCCAGAGGAATCCGAATCTACCCCAGTACTTC.

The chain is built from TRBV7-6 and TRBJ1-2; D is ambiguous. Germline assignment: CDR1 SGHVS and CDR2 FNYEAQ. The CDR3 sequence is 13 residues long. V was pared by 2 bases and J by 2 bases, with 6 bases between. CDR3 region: CASSLHTNYGYTF. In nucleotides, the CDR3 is TGTGCCAGCAGCTTACACACGAACTATGGCTACACCTTC.

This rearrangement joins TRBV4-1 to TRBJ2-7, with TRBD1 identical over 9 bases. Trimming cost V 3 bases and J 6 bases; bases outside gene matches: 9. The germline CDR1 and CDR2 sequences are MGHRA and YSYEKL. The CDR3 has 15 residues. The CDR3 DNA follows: TGCGCCAGCAGCCACTTAAAACAGGGGGCGCGCGAGCAGTACTTC. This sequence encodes CASSHLKQGAREQYF.

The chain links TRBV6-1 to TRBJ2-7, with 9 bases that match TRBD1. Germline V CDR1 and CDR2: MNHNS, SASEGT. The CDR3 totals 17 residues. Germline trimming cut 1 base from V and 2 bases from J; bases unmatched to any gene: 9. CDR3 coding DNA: TGTGCCAGCAGTGAAGATACTCGGGACAGGGCAGCCTACGAGCAGTACTTC. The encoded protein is CASSEDTRDRAAYEQYF.

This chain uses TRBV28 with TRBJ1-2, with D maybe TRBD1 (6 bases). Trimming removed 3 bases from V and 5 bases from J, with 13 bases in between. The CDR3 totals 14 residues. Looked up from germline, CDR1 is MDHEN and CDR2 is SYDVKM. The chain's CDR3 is CASSLVVRGYGYTF. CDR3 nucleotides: TGTGCCAGCAGTTTGGTCGTTAGGGGGTATGGCTACACCTTC.

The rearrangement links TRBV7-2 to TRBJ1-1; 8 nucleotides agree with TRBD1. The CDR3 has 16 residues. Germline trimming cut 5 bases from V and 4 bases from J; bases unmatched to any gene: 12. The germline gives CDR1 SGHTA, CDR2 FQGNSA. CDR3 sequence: CASSNPTGAPVTEAFF. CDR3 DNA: TGTGCCAGCAGCAACCCGACAGGGGCCCCGGTCACTGAAGCTTTCTTT.

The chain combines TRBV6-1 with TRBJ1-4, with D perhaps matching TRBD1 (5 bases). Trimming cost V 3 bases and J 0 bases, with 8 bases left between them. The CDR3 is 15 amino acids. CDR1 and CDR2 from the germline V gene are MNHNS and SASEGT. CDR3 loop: CASSDRGATNEKLFF. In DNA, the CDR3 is TGTGCCAGCAGTGACCGGGGGGCAACTAATGAAAAACTGTTTTTT.

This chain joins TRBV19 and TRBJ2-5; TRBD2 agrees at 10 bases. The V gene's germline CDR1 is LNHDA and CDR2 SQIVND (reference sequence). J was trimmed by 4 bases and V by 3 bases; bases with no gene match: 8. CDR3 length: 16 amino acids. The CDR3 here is CASSMERGGLGETQYF. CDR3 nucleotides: TGTGCCAGTAGTATGGAGCGGGGGGGCCTTGGAGAGACCCAGTACTTC.

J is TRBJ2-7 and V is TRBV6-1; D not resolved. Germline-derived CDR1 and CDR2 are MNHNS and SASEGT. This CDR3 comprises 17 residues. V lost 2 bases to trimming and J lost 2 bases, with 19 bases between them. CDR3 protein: CASSEQLTTENPYEQYF. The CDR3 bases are TGTGCCAGCAGTGAACAGCTCACTACAGAGAACCCCTACGAGCAGTACTTC.

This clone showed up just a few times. The CDR3 nucleotides read TGCGCCAGCAGCTTGCTAGCGGAATACAATGAGCAGTTCTTC. It specifies CASSLLAEYNEQFF. This chain joins TRBV5-1 and TRBJ2-1; 7 bases match TRBD2. The CDR3 is 14 amino acids. The germline CDR1 and CDR2 sequences are SGHRS and YFSETQ. V gave up 1 base and J gave up 4 bases; unmatched junction bases: 2.

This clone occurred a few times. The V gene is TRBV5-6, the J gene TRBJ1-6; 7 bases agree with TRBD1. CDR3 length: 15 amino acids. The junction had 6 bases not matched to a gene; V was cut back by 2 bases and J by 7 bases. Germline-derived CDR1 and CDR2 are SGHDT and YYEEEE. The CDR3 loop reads CASSLMTGWNSPLHF. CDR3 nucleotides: TGTGCCAGCAGCTTAATGACAGGGTGGAATTCACCCCTCCACTTT.

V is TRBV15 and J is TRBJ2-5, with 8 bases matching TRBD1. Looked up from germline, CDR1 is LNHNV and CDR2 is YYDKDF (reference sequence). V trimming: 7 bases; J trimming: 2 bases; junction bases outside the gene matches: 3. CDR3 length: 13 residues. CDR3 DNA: TGTGCCACCATGAGGACAGGGCAAGAGACCCAGTACTTC. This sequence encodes CATMRTGQETQYF.

The CDR3 reads CASSQQQGDGYTF. The DNA of the CDR3 is TGTGCCAGCAGTCAACAGCAGGGGGATGGCTACACCTTC. This chain uses TRBV14 with TRBJ1-2; the match to TRBD1 covers 7 bases. CDR1 SGHDN and CDR2 FVKESK come from the germline V gene. The CDR3 extends over 13 amino acids. Unmatched junction bases numbered 7, after V lost 6 bases and J lost 6 bases.

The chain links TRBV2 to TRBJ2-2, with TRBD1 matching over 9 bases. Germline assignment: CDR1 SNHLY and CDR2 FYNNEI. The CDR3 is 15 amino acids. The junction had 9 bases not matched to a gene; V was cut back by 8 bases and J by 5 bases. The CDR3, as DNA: TGTGCCAGCGTAACCGGGACAGGGCGGACCGGGGAGCTGTTTTTT. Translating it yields CASVTGTGRTGELFF.

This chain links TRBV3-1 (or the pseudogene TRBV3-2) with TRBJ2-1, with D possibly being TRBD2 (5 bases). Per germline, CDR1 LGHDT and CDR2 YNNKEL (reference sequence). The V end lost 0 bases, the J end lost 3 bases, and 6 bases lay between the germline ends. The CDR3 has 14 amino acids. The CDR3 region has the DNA TGTGCCAGCAGCCAAGACGGGAACTACAATGAGCAGTTCTTC. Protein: CASSQDGNYNEQFF.

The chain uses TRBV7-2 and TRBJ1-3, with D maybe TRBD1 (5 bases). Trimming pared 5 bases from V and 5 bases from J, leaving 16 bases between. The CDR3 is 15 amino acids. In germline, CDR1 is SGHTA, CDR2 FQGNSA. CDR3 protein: CASSPGAGSRNTIYF. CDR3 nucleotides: TGTGCCAGCAGCCCCGGGGCAGGGAGCAGAAACACCATATATTTT. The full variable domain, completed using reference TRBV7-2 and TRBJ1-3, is GAGVSQSPSNKVTEKGKDVELRCDPISGHTALYWYRQSLGQGLEFLIYFQGNSAPDKSGLPSDRFSAERTGGSVSTLTIQRTQQEDSAVYLCASSPGAGSRNTIYFGEGSWLTVV.

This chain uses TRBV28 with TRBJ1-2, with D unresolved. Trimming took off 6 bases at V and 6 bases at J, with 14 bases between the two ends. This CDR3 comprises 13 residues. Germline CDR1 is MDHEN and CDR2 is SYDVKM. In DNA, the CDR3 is TGTGCCAGCAGAGATACTCAGCGGGATGGCTACACCTTC. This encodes CASRDTQRDGYTF.

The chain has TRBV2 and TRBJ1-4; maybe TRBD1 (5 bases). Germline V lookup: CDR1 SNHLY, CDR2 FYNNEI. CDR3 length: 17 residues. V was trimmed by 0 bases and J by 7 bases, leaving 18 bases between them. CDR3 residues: CASSEAMGRGLAEKLFF. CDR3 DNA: TGTGCCAGCAGTGAAGCGATGGGACGGGGTCTAGCTGAAAAACTGTTTTTT.

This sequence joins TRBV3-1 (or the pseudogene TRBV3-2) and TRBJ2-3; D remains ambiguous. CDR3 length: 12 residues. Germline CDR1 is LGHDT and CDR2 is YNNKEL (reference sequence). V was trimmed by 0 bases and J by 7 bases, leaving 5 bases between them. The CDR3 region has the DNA TGTGCCAGCAGCCAAGAACTTCATACGCAGTATTTT. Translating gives CASSQELHTQYF.

The CDR3 protein is CASSQPRLIGQLFF. CDR3 DNA: TGCGCCAGCAGCCAACCTCGATTGATCGGACAACTGTTTTTT. The chain combines TRBV4-1 with TRBJ1-4; D is undetermined. V gave up 2 bases and J gave up 12 bases, with 16 bases separating them. Germline lookup yields CDR1 MGHRA and CDR2 YSYEKL. This CDR3 spans 14 amino acids.

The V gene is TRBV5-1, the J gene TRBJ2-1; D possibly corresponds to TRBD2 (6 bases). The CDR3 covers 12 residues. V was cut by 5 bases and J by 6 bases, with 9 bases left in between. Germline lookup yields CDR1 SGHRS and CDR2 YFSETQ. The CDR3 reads CASRPTSNEQFF. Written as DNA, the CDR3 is TGCGCCAGCAGGCCGACTAGCAATGAGCAGTTCTTC.

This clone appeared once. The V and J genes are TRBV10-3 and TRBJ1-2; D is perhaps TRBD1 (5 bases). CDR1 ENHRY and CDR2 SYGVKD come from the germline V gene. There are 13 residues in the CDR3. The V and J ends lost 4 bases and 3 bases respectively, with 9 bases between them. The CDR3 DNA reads TGTGCCATCAGTGGTGAAGGGGACTATGGCTACACCTTC. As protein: CAISGEGDYGYTF.

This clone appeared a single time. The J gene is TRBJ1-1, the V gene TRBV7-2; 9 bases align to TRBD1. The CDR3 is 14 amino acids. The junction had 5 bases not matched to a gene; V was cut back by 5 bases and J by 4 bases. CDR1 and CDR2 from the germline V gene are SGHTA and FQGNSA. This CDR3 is CASSADRGITEAFF. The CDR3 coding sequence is TGTGCCAGCAGCGCTGACAGGGGGATCACTGAAGCTTTCTTT.

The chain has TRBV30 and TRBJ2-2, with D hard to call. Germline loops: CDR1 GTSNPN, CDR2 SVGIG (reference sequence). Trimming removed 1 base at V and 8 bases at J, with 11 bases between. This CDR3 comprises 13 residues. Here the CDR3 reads CAWSGAPRGELFF. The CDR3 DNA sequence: TGTGCCTGGAGTGGGGCACCTCGGGGGGAGCTGTTTTTT.

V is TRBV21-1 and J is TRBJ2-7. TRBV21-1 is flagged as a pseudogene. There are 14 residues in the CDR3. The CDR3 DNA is TGTGCCAGCAGCAAAGGACAGACCCGGGGCGAGCAGTACTTC. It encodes CASSKGQTRGEQYF.